The T cell receptor beta chain described here comes from a study of naive and memory T cell subsets. From the second PCR step, alpha and beta chains were amplified apart. Germline V gene lookup returns CDR1 MDHEN and CDR2 SYDVKM. With V trimmed by 4 bases and J by 6 bases, 0 bases remained unmatched. This CDR3 has 12 residues. Both TRBC1 and TRBC2 were covered by a beta constant-region primer of two equimolar oligonucleotides. TCRdb re-analysed the UMI-ligation and nested PCR reads in MiXCR, keeping a single row per CDR3 protein. The data contain 130,000 to 150,000 distinct CDR3 sequences, about 17% of them singletons. Regarding this clonotype: Antigen: not known.

Points from the study as a whole: Diversity fell and Gini index rose from naive through CM, EM, EMRA.

The TCR was taken from a human donor in good health. The rearrangement uses TRBV28 and TRBJ2-1, with TRBD2 matching over 7 bases. Sequenced material: naive CD4+ T cells from blood. The CDR3 spells CASSWTSNEQFF. The CDR3 DNA reads as TGTGCCAGCAGTTGGACTAGCAATGAGCAGTTCTTC.